This T cell receptor beta chain originates from a study of T cell clusters in autoimmune cytopenias (dated by TCRdb to between 2019 and 2020). For the wider study: TRB sequencing reached a median depth of 51,575 reads per sample and yielded a median of approximately 2,400 distinct TRB clonotypes per sample. Alongside healthy, CLL and autoimmune hepatitis controls, autoimmune cytopenia patients had their peripheral blood TRB and IGH repertoires sequenced at active disease and again during treatment follow-up. The goal of the study was to find out whether patients with autoimmune cytopenia have a disease-specific immune repertoire signature that could be used as a blood-based biomarker.

With regard to this clonotype: Its antigen remains unidentified.

General conclusions and limits of the study: The T cell clusters were only ever defined in silico, so experimental validation of their functional role was still needed. In the comparison of secondary cytopenia with CLL, the cluster-lack signature was not observed, apparently because the dominant lymphoma-associated repertoire masked the signature. GLIPH results suggested that primary autoimmune cytopenia patients were missing physiological T cell clusters, with about 53 clusters found only in healthy donors compared with about 16 found only in patients. Healthy donors had almost three times as many exclusive TRB clusters as active autoimmune hepatitis patients, a finding consistent with an autoimmunity-wide signature. The TRB repertoire shifts, including less even repertoires in secondary cytopenia and CLL, mostly reflected lymphoma bias and not autoimmunity.

To amplify TRB rearrangements, a touch-down multiplex PCR protocol was run with the TRB-A and TRB-B primer pools combined in a single tube. Illumina adapters and sample indices were added to the amplicons through two consecutive PCR reactions using Phusion HS II polymerase. The amplicons were purified from gel with the NucleoSpin Gel and PCR Clean-up kit, after which the amplicons were quantified by Qubit and checked for quality on an Agilent 2100 Bioanalyzer. Sequencing of the libraries was done on an Illumina MiSeq with paired-end, single-indexed, 600-cycle runs. Under the source paper's analysis protocol: MiXCR version 2.1.12 with the default MiXCR reference library was used to align and assemble TRB reads. Each unique CDR3 nucleotide sequence defined a clone, and only productive sequences with at least two reads were analysed. Repertoire diversity was assessed with alpha-parameterized diversity profiles (alpha 0 to 5), including the Shannon (alpha 1) and Simpson (alpha 2) indices, which were computed with an R script. The tcR package was used to compute combinatorial TRB VJ usage, and cohorts were compared on this usage by principal component analysis with ade4. Using GLIPH, TCRbeta CDR3s were clustered on pairs of cohorts matched for age and read depth, and a Wilcoxon test was used to compare cluster frequencies. TCRdb reprocessed the raw reads; every CDR3 protein sequence is a single record, and DNA is not supplied. What appears here as the V and J calls and clone size reflects TCRdb's work, not the paper's. The data table for this sample lists almost 15,000 distinct CDR3 sequences. The ten largest clones add up to 2% to 2.5% of the sample.

Per sample, about 250 ng of peripheral blood genomic DNA, about 38,000 genome equivalents, was used for TRB amplification. There are 13 amino acids in the CDR3, from cysteine to phenylalanine inclusive. A DNA sequence was not provided. Sequences were obtained from peripheral blood. The origin of this receptor is a human donor with an autoimmune cytopenia or autoimmune hepatitis (not recorded which). Here the chain combines TRBV12-3 or TRBV12-4 and TRBJ2-1. For the CDR3, the sequence is CASSLRSYNEQFF.